Sequencing of this T cell receptor beta chain was carried out in a study of blood T cell repertoires in COVID-19. Study-level background: Samples came from the United States, Italy and Spain, spanning acute and convalescent COVID-19. T cells, B-cell-depleted T cells, or PBMCs provided the cDNA or gDNA that served as material.

Source study methods: Reference gene primers were amplified, and this amplification served to estimate nucleated cell counts. Method: immunoSEQ multiplex PCR; TCRdb's copy keeps in-frame clones and lacks some. V, J and clone size are those of that table, while D and trimming were read from the DNA. Of under 90,000 clones listed, approximately 90% were seen once; the top ten hold 5.4%. The TCR sequence derives from a man in his sixties with acute or convalescent COVID-19. The sample taken for sequencing was peripheral blood.

The CDR3 is CASSSVGMNTEAFF. The CDR3 nucleotides are TGTGCCAGCAGTTCGGTGGGCATGAACACTGAAGCTTTCTTT. The chain joins TRBV27 to TRBJ1-1; D uncertain. CDR1 and CDR2 from the germline V gene are MNHEY and SMNVEV (reference sequence). CDR3 size: 14 residues. The V end lost 4 bases, the J end lost 0 bases, and 9 bases lay between the germline ends.